Described below is a single T cell receptor (beta chain) sequence and its context. The antigen is unknown. Total RNA came from unfractionated whole blood. The library labeled individual cDNA molecules by adding unique molecular identifiers to them. In the original processing: Sample TCR totals centred on a median of about 100,000, ranging roughly 20,000 to 700,000. TCRdb reprocessed the reads with MiXCR, giving one entry per CDR3 protein. TCRdb's processing, not the study's, gives the V and J calls here. This table has roughly 120,000 distinct CDR3 sequences, more than 8.5% appearing once. With 5 bases clipped from V and 2 bases from J, the junction kept 13 bases outside the gene matches. The CDR3 runs to 20 residues. Germline V gene data show CDR1 as MNHEY and CDR2 as SVGEGT. This record belongs to a study of human T cells and chemical hapten exposure. The overall study: Per-sample TCR yields varied mainly from small pooled library volume differences. Study-wide findings and caveats: Once DPC sensitization occurred, TCRs above 1 in 1000 frequency showed no change.

The rearrangement links TRBV6-2 or TRBV6-3 to TRBJ2-6; 12 nucleotides align to TRBD1. This clonotype was sampled from a human donor in good health. Some clones in this sample may be carry-over from other donors' samples. The sample comprised whole blood. The CDR3 loop is CASSLTMPGQGAPGANVLTF. The CDR3 bases are TGTGCCAGCAGTCTAACAATGCCGGGACAGGGGGCTCCTGGGGCCAACGTCCTGACTTTC.